The rows below give T cell receptor beta chains drawn from one sample of a study of blood T cells in healthy people across ages. From the 5' RACE reads, TCRdb called clonotypes with MiXCR, one entry per CDR3 protein. The repertoire holds some 1.5 million distinct CDR3 sequences, with around 40% as singletons. Specimen: blood. The receptors stem from a woman aged 18-29 years in good health. Each CDR3 is given without its conserved first and last residue.

J gene | V gene | CDR3 protein
TRBJ2-5 | TRBV7-2 | ASSPPEGGLEY
. | TRBV6-1 | ASRGMGYNEQY
TRBJ2-7 | TRBV28 | ASSPQTGIYEQY
TRBJ1-2 | TRBV6-5 | ASTNGNYGYT
TRBJ2-1 | TRBV21-1 | ASMPPAGAVYNEQF
TRBJ1-2 | TRBV5-1 | ASSLGGQDGYT
TRBJ2-7 | TRBV20-1 | SANPRTSGIYEQY
TRBJ1-4 | TRBV6-5 | ASSFGAGGKLF
TRBJ2-5 | TRBV20-1 | SARGDRDYGQY
TRBJ1-2 | TRBV10-3 | AISLRTGDGYT
TRBJ2-1 | TRBV29-1 | SVDGRTPYEQF
TRBJ2-3 | TRBV7-2 | ASRINAAADTQY
TRBJ1-2 | TRBV12-3/TRBV12-4 | ASSLLGGPSGYT
TRBJ2-3 | TRBV6-1 | ASSEVAGDSDTQY
TRBJ1-6 | TRBV2 | ASPTGASKNSPLH
TRBJ1-6 | TRBV6-1 | ASSWDRVENSPLH
TRBJ2-2 | TRBV7-9 | ASSQRGPTGELF
TRBJ2-7 | TRBV6-2/TRBV6-3 | ASSYSNSPGGVGEQY
TRBJ2-7 | TRBV7-8 | ASSLYGVPTYEQY
TRBJ2-1 | TRBV12-3/TRBV12-4 | ASSVLRAGGDEQF
TRBJ1-1 | TRBV6-6 | ASSWEGARTEAF
TRBJ1-5 | TRBV20-1 | SARTGTQPQH
TRBJ1-6 | TRBV12-3/TRBV12-4 | ASSLGSTGQYSPLH
TRBJ2-7 | TRBV6-5 | ASKIQGARTYEQY
TRBJ2-3 | TRBV12-3/TRBV12-4 | ASSSAGGRSTDTQY
TRBJ2-1 | TRBV20-1 | SATPGTSGHYNEQF
TRBJ1-1 | TRBV25-1 | ASSDPRSRGGRETEAF
TRBJ2-2 | TRBV12-3/TRBV12-4 | ASRPDWATGELF
TRBJ2-1 | TRBV9 | ASSATLAGGPYNEQF
TRBJ2-7 | TRBV28 | ASSQAGTGIYEQY
. | TRBV11-2 | ASSQNPEVAYEQY
TRBJ1-1 | TRBV20-1 | SARDLHSGAF
TRBJ1-2 | TRBV25-1 | ASSDSQQGGNYYGYT
TRBJ2-5 | TRBV20-1 | SAREPGGPKETQY
TRBJ1-5 | TRBV7-2 | ASSLEGGNYQPQH
TRBJ1-2 | TRBV30 | ASLDFYGYT
TRBJ2-2 | TRBV4-1 | ASSQGGGRSPYTGELF
TRBJ1-2 | TRBV9 | ASSVGGGGNYGYT
TRBJ2-7 | TRBV30 | AWSVPGWGAYEQY
TRBJ1-5 | TRBV29-1 | SVEDRPRNNQPQH
TRBJ2-7 | TRBV10-3 | AISESGQGANEQY
TRBJ2-3 | TRBV19 | ASSDNLADTQY
. | TRBV4-1 | ASSQDPMGTYEQY
TRBJ1-3 | TRBV6-5 | ASSYSPRGAGRNTIY
TRBJ2-5 | TRBV18 | VSARGAGFQETQY
TRBJ1-1 | TRBV12-3/TRBV12-4 | ASSLDRPGTEAF
TRBJ2-1 | TRBV2 | ASSVTSEHYNEQF
TRBJ2-3 | TRBV7-2 | ASSTSGGRPDTQY
TRBJ2-2 | TRBV9 | ASSVFGGLGTGELF
TRBJ1-1 | TRBV7-8 | ASSKREANTEAF
TRBJ2-1 | TRBV4-3 | ASSQGLQGYNEQF
TRBJ2-3 | TRBV29-1 | SVAGLAGSTDTQY
TRBJ2-5 | TRBV20-1 | SATTGYQETQY
TRBJ1-5 | TRBV27 | ASRPGLMMNQPQH
TRBJ2-3 | TRBV6-6 | ASSYVRDFVYTQY
TRBJ2-1 | TRBV29-1 | SVEATIDNEQF
. | TRBV21-1 | ASSNIWGGGGGLSYEQY
TRBJ1-4 | TRBV7-2 | ASSLAGPSEKLF
TRBJ2-3 | TRBV15 | ATSRDRLAVSTDTQY